Presented here are 17 T cell receptor beta chains from one specimen sequenced in a study of beta chain features in type 1 diabetes. Every bit of the isolated RNA underwent reverse transcription, so sequencing read expressed TCRB transcripts. Sequencing was performed with immunoSEQ multiplex PCR; in TCRdb, only in-frame clones are kept and a portion is missing. The repertoire holds about half a million clones, with about 32% as singletons. The sequencing sample was made of naive CD4+ T cells from blood. The source of these receptors is a man younger than 35 in good health.

J is TRBJ2-5 and V is TRBV5-1; D may be TRBD2 (6 bases). Germline assignment: CDR1 SGHRS and CDR2 YFSETQ. The CDR3 spans 14 residues. Trimming shortened V by 7 bases and J by 1 base, and 14 bases separated the two germline ends. This CDR3 reads CASGSPGAQETQYF. The CDR3 nucleotides read TGCGCCAGCGGCTCTCCGGGAGCCCAAGAGACCCAGTACTTC.

V usage is TRBV9 and J usage is TRBJ2-1; 8 nucleotides line up with TRBD1. The CDR3 contains 15 residues. The junction had 6 bases not matched to a gene; V was cut back by 3 bases and J by 4 bases. The V gene's germline CDR1 is SGDLS and CDR2 YYNGEE. Here the CDR3 DNA reads TGTGCCAGCAGCGCAGAGGGACAGGTGTACAATGAGCAGTTCTTC. Encoded protein: CASSAEGQVYNEQFF.

This clone was detected a few times. The chain has TRBV9 and TRBJ2-5; D is tentatively TRBD1 or TRBD2 (7 bases each). Trimming cost V 4 bases and J 11 bases, with 24 bases left between them. Germline V lookup: CDR1 SGDLS, CDR2 YYNGEE. There are 15 residues in the CDR3. CDR3 residues: CASSLSGTAAVGQYF. The CDR3 coding sequence is TGTGCCAGCAGCCTAAGCGGGACAGCGGCCGTCGGTCAGTACTTC.

This clone was detected only a few times. This sequence joins TRBV18 and TRBJ2-7; 7 nucleotides agree with TRBD2. This CDR3 has 14 residues. Germline trimming cut 3 bases from V and 4 bases from J; bases unmatched to any gene: 6. Germline loops: CDR1 KGHSH, CDR2 LQKENI. The CDR3 DNA follows: TGTGCCAGCTCACCCCAGCGGGGTGAATACGAGCAGTACTTC. This gives the protein CASSPQRGEYEQYF. Full variable domain (outside the CDR3, taken from reference TRBV18 and TRBJ2-7): NAGVMQNPRHLVRRRGQEARLRCSPMKGHSHVYWYRQLPEEGLKFMVYLQKENIIDESGMPKERFSAEFPKEGPSILRIQQVVRGDSAAYFCASSPQRGEYEQYFGPGTRLTVT.

This clone came up a few times. V and J are TRBV30 and TRBJ2-3; D not certain. CDR3 length: 11 residues. Germline V gene sequence: CDR1 GTSNPN, CDR2 SVGIG (reference sequence). The V end was cut by 4 bases, the J end by 8 bases, with 10 bases between. The CDR3: CAWIPGVTQYF. The CDR3 DNA reads as TGTGCCTGGATCCCCGGAGTTACGCAGTATTTT. The complete variable domain, with remaining parts taken from reference TRBV30 and TRBJ2-3, reads SQTIHQWPATLVQPVGSPLSLECTVEGTSNPNLYWYRQAAGRGLQLLFYSVGIGQISSEVPQNLSASRPQDRQFILSSKKLLLSDSGFYLCAWIPGVTQYFGPGTRLTVL.

V is TRBV30 and J is TRBJ1-3; D gene uncertain. Trimming pared 1 base from V and 2 bases from J, leaving 6 bases between. Germline V gene lookup returns CDR1 GTSNPN and CDR2 SVGIG (reference sequence). The CDR3 totals 13 residues. This chain's CDR3 is CAWSGVAGNTIYF. For the CDR3, the DNA is TGTGCCTGGAGTGGGGTGGCTGGAAACACCATATATTTT. The complete variable domain, with remaining parts taken from reference TRBV30 and TRBJ1-3, reads SQTIHQWPATLVQPVGSPLSLECTVEGTSNPNLYWYRQAAGRGLQLLFYSVGIGQISSEVPQNLSASRPQDRQFILSSKKLLLSDSGFYLCAWSGVAGNTIYFGEGSWLTVV.

Only a few counts were recorded for this clone. The chain carries TRBV29-1 and TRBJ1-2; D is undetermined. CDR3 length equals 13 residues. The V gene lost 4 bases and the J gene lost 4 bases, with 13 bases spanning the gap. Germline-derived CDR1 and CDR2 are SQVTM and ANQGSEA. CDR3 coding DNA: TGCAGCGTTGTGAGCGTCAGCGTCTATGGCTACACCTTC. Amino acid sequence: CSVVSVSVYGYTF.

The V call is TRBV2, the J call TRBJ2-1; a possible D gene is TRBD2 (5 bases). Germline V lookup: CDR1 SNHLY, CDR2 FYNNEI. The CDR3 is 14 residues long. V was trimmed by 7 bases and J by 8 bases, leaving 18 bases between them. CDR3 coding DNA: TGTGCCAGCACCGAGGGTCCTCATTGGGATGAGCAGTTCTTC. As protein: CASTEGPHWDEQFF.

In its sample, this clone was seen a few times. V and J are TRBV29-1 and TRBJ2-3; D may be TRBD1 (6 bases). V lost 6 bases and J lost 1, with 11 bases in between. The CDR3 loop spans 13 amino acids. The germline CDR1 and CDR2 sequences are SQVTM and ANQGSEA. The CDR3 loop reads CSVLEGGTDTQYF. The CDR3 DNA follows: TGCAGCGTCTTAGAGGGGGGCACAGATACGCAGTATTTT.

The J gene is TRBJ2-5, the V gene TRBV5-1; the D is unclear. The length of the CDR3 is 14 residues. V lost 0 bases to trimming and J lost 4 bases, with 10 bases between them. CDR1 and CDR2 (germline): SGHRS, YFSETQ. CDR3: CASSLDSFRETQYF. CDR3 nucleotides: TGCGCCAGCAGCTTGGACAGTTTTCGAGAGACCCAGTACTTC.

The V call is TRBV30, the J call TRBJ2-5; weak D call: TRBD1 (5 bases). Per the germline V gene, CDR1 is GTSNPN and CDR2 is SVGIG (reference sequence). This CDR3 has 15 residues. Trimming removed 0 bases from V and 4 bases from J, with 15 bases in between. CDR3 bases: TGTGCCTGGAGTGTTGGGCAGGGCGATATAGAGACCCAGTACTTC. Translation gives CAWSVGQGDIETQYF.

There are a few counts of this clone. J is TRBJ2-3 and V is TRBV10-3, with 13 bases aligning to TRBD2. This CDR3 contains 16 residues. Germline values: CDR1 ENHRY, CDR2 SYGVKD. The junction had 6 bases not matched to a gene; V was cut back by 6 bases and J by 3 bases. CDR3 DNA: TGTGCCATCAGCGCACTAGCGGGAGGGCGAACAGATACGCAGTATTTT. Its translation: CAISALAGGRTDTQYF.

On this clone: This sample also contains other DNA sequences that code for the same CDR3. The chain couples TRBV28 to TRBJ2-1, with TRBD2 identical over 7 bases. V lost 2 bases, J lost 3 bases, and 1 base stayed unmatched. The CDR3 contains 14 residues. Germline V gene data show CDR1 as MDHEN and CDR2 as SYDVKM. CDR3: CASSLTGGYNEQFF. The DNA of the CDR3 is TGTGCCAGCAGTTTAACGGGAGGCTACAATGAGCAGTTCTTC.

This sequence joins TRBV15 and TRBJ2-5; no firm D call. The V end lost 0 bases, the J end lost 5 bases, and 13 bases lay between the germline ends. Per the germline V gene, CDR1 is LNHNV and CDR2 is YYDKDF (reference sequence). This CDR3 is 15 amino acids long. CDR3 in amino acids: CATSRDMRNVETQYF. CDR3 coding DNA: TGTGCCACCAGCAGAGATATGCGGAACGTGGAGACCCAGTACTTC.

In its sample, this clone was seen a few times. The rearrangement uses TRBV6-6 and TRBJ2-2; TRBD2 is a possible D gene (5 bases). Germline CDR1 MNHNY, CDR2 SVGAGI (reference sequence). The ends were cut back, 6 bases at V and 4 bases at J, with 15 bases in the middle. The length of the CDR3 is 15 residues. DNA of the CDR3: TGTGCCAGCAGCAGGACTGACGAGCTCACCGGGGAGCTGTTTTTT. This translates into CASSRTDELTGELFF.

The V gene is TRBV9, the J gene TRBJ2-2, with TRBD2 identical over 8 bases. The CDR3 totals 19 residues. Germline trimming cut 4 bases from V and 0 bases from J; bases unmatched to any gene: 14. CDR1 is SGDLS, CDR2 YYNGEE, per germline. CDR3 DNA sequence: TGTGCCAGCAGCCCAGAATCGGTACTAGCGGAAACGAACACCGGGGAGCTGTTTTTT. It specifies CASSPESVLAETNTGELFF.

The CDR3 bases are TGTGCCAGCAGCTTACACGGGGAGCTGTTTTTT. Translated: CASSLHGELFF. V and J are TRBV7-9 and TRBJ2-2; D remains unclear. In germline, CDR1 is SEHNR, CDR2 FQNEAQ (reference sequence). V was pared by 2 bases and J by 7 bases, with 2 bases between. The CDR3 totals 11 residues. Full variable domain (rest looked up from reference TRBV7-9 and TRBJ2-2): DTGVSQNPRHKITKRGQNVTFRCDPISEHNRLYWYRQTLGQGPEFLTYFQNEAQLEKSRLLSDRFSAERPKGSFSTLEIQRTEQGDSAMYLCASSLHGELFFGEGSRLTVL.